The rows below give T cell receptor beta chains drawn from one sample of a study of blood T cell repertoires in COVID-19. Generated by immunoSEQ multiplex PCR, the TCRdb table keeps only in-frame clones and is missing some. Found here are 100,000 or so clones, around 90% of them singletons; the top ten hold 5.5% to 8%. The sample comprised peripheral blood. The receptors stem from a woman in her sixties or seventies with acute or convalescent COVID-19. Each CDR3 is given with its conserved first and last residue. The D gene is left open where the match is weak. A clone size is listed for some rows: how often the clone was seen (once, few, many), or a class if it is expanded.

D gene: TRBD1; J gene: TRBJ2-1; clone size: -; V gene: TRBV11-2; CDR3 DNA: TGTGCCAGCAGCTCGAGGACAGGCCATAATGAGCAGTTCTTC; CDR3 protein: CASSSRTGHNEQFF
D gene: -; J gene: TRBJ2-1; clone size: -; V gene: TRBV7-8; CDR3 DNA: TGTGCCAGCAGCTTAGATGAGGCGGGAAGGCAGTTCTTC; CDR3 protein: CASSLDEAGRQFF
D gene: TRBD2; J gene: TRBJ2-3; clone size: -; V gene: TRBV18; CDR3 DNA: TGTGCCACCAAGCGGGAGAGGGCAGATACGCAGTATTTT; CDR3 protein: CATKRERADTQYF
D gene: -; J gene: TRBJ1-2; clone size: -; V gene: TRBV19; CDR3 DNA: TGTGCCAGTAGTATAGGAGGAGGGAGCGCTAACTATGGCTACACCTTC; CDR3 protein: CASSIGGGSANYGYTF
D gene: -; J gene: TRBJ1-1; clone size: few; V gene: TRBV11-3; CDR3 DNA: TGTGCCAGCAGCGACGGGGGGATCGGCACTGAAGCTTTCTTT; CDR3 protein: CASSDGGIGTEAFF
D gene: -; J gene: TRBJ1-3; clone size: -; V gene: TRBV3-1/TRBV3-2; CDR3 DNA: TGTGCCAGCAGCCAAGCCCAACTCTCTGGAAACACCATATATTTT; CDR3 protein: CASSQAQLSGNTIYF
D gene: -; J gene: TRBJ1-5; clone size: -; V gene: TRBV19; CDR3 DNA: TGTGCCAGTAGTATAGGCGGTCAGCCCCAGCATTTT; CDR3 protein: CASSIGGQPQHF
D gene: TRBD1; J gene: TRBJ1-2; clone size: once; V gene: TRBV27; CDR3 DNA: TGTGCCAGCAGTTTATTGCCCCCAGGGGGCGGCCCTAACTATGGCTACACCTTC; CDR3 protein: CASSLLPPGGGPNYGYTF
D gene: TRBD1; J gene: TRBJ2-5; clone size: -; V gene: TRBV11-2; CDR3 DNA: TGTGCCAGCACCCGGCCGGGACAGGGGGTCGAGACCCAGTACTTC; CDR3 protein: CASTRPGQGVETQYF
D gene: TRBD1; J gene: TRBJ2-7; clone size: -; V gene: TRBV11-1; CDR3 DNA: TGTGCCAGCGCCCGACAGGGCTTCACTTCCTACGAGCAGTACTTC; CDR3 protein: CASARQGFTSYEQYF
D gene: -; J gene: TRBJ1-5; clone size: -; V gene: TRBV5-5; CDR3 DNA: TGTGCCAGCAGCTTGGGAGGGAATAGCAATCAGCCCCAGCATTTT; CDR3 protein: CASSLGGNSNQPQHF
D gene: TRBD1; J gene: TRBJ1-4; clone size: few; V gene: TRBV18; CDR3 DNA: TGTGCCAGCTCACCCGGACAGGGGTGGTCTAATGAAAAACTGTTTTTT; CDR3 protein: CASSPGQGWSNEKLFF
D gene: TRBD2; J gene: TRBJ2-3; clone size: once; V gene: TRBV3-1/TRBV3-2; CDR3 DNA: TGTGCCAGCAGCCCCAATAGCGGGAGCACAGATACGCAGTATTTT; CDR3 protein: CASSPNSGSTDTQYF
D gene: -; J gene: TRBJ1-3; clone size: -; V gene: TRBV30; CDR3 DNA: TGTGCCTGGAGTCAGGAAAACACCATATATTTT; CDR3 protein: CAWSQENTIYF
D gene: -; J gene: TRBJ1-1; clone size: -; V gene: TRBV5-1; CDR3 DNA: TGCGCCAGCAGCTTGGCCGCACCCAATAGAGAAGCTTTCTTT; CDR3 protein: CASSLAAPNREAFF
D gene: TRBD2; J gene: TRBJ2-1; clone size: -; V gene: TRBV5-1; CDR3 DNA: TGCGCCAGCACCCCCCTGACTAGCGGGAGTTATGAGCAGTTCTTC; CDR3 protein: CASTPLTSGSYEQFF
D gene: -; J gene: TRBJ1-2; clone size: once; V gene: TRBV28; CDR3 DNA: TGTGCCAGCAGTCTGTTTAACGACAGGCGCTCCCTCTATGGCTACACCTTC; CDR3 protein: CASSLFNDRRSLYGYTF
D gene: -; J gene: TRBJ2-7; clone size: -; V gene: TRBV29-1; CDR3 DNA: TGCAGCGTAGTGACGAGGACCTACGAGCAGTACTTC; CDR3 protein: CSVVTRTYEQYF
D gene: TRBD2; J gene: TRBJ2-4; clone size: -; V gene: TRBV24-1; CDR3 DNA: TGTGCCACCAGTGAGTCCCAATCTAGCGGTGGGAGGAACATTCAGTACTTC; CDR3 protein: CATSESQSSGGRNIQYF
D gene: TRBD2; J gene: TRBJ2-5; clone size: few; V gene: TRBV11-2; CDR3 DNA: TGTGCCAGCAGCTCACTAGCGGGACATTTCCAAGAGACCCAGTACTTC; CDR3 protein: CASSSLAGHFQETQYF
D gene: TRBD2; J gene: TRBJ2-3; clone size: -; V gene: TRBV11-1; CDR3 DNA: TGTGCCAGCAGACCGGGACTAGCGGGAACAGATACGCAGTATTTT; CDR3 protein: CASRPGLAGTDTQYF
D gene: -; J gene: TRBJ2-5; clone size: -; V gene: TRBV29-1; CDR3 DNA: TGCAGCGCCCTGTGGGGGGGGCAGACCCAGTACTTC; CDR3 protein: CSALWGGQTQYF
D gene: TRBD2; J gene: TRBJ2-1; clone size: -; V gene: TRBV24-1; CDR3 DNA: TGTGCCACCAGTGTAGCGGGGCCCCTCTACAATGAGCAGTTCTTC; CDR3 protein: CATSVAGPLYNEQFF
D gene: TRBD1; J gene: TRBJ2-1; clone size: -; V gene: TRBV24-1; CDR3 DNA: TGTGCCACCAGTGATTTCCCGGGACAGGGGTCCAATGAGCAGTTCTTC; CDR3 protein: CATSDFPGQGSNEQFF
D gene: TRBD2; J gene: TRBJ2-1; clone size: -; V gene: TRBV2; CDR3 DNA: TGTGCCAGCATCCCCCGGGCTTCGACTAGCGCCTATGGTAGCAATGAGCAGTTCTTC; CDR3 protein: CASIPRASTSAYGSNEQFF
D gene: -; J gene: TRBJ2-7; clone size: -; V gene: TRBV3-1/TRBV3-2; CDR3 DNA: TGTGCCAGCAGCCAACCTAGCAACTACGAGCAGTACTTC; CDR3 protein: CASSQPSNYEQYF
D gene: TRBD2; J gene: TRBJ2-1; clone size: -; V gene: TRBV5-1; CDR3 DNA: TGCGCCAGCAGATCCGGACTAGCTAAGAACAATGAGCAGTTCTTC; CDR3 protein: CASRSGLAKNNEQFF
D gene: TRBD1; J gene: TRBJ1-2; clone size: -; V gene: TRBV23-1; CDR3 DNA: TGCGCCAGCAGTCTTTTTAGGGGGCGCAGGGGCTATGGCTACACCTTC; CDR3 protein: CASSLFRGRRGYGYTF
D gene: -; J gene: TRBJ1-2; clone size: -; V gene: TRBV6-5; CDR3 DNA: TGTGCCAGCAGCCCGGGGGGGTTTGACTATGGCTACACCTTC; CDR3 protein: CASSPGGFDYGYTF
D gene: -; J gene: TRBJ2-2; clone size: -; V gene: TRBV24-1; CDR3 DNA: TGTGCCACCAGTGATCCCCAGGGGACGGGCGGGGAGCTGTTTTTT; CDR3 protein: CATSDPQGTGGELFF
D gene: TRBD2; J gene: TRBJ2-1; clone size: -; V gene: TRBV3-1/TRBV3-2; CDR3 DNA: TGTGCCAGCAGCCTCGGGACTAGCGGGAATGAGCAGTTCTTC; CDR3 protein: CASSLGTSGNEQFF
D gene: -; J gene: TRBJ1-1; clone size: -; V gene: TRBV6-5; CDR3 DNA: TGTGCCAGCAGTTACTCGAGTCTGGAGGCTGAAGCTTTCTTT; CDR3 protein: CASSYSSLEAEAFF
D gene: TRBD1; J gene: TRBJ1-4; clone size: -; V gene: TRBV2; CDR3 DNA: TGTGCCAGCACCGACAGGGGTGCTAATGAAAAACTGTTTTTT; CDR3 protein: CASTDRGANEKLFF
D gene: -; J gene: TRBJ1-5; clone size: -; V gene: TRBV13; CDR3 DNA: TGTGCCAGCAGCTTAGTAGGAGAAGTACAGCATTTT; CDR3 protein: CASSLVGEVQHF
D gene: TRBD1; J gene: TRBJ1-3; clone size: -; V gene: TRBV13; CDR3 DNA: TGTGCCAGCAGCTTAAGAGACAGGGTGAGGAACACCATATATTTT; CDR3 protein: CASSLRDRVRNTIYF